Below are 3 T cell receptor beta chains sequenced from a single sample in a study of OX40 agonist ivuxolimab in advanced cancers. This table comes from immunoSEQ multiplex PCR, and its TCRdb copy is limited to in-frame clones, with some not included. In the table there are around 54,000 clones, 94% of which are singletons. The source was CD4+ or CD8+ T cells sorted from blood, collected in a trial of the OX40 agonist ivuxolimab. Receptors were obtained from an adult with an advanced solid tumor such as melanoma, head and neck, liver or kidney cancer.

The gene calls are TRBV18 and TRBJ2-1; D is unclear. This CDR3 region has 15 residues. The ends were cut back, 0 bases at V and 6 bases at J, with 12 bases in the middle. Germline V gene sequence: CDR1 KGHSH, CDR2 LQKENI. For the CDR3, the DNA is TGTGCCAGCTCACCACCAAGTCTAGAAATCAATGAGCAGTTCTTC. Protein sequence: CASSPPSLEINEQFF.

The chain is built from TRBV5-8 and TRBJ2-7, with D hard to call. This CDR3 spans 11 amino acids. The germline V gene has CDR1 SGHTS and CDR2 YDEGEE. V lost 0 bases, J lost 4 bases, and 2 bases lay in between. Here the CDR3 DNA reads TGTGCCAGCAGCTTGGGGTACGAGCAGTACTTC. Encoded protein: CASSLGYEQYF.

The chain combines TRBV9 with TRBJ1-2; D might be TRBD1 (6 bases). The germline V gene has CDR1 SGDLS and CDR2 YYNGEE. CDR3 length: 15 residues. The V and J ends lost 4 bases and 2 bases respectively, with 15 bases between them. The chain's CDR3 is CASSLGGRGNYGYTF. DNA for the CDR3: TGTGCCAGCAGCCTCGGGGGGCGAGGGAACTATGGCTACACCTTC.